Here is one TCR beta chain with its context. Its antigen remains unidentified. This sample is drawn from a study of regulatory T cells in long-lasting Graves disease. Findings and limits, study-wide: There were preferences for TRBV28, TRBJ1-2 and TRBJ2-5 in persistent disease. Persistent-disease Graves' patients showed less TCR diversity than new cases.

Time point described: persistent/refractory GD, antithyroid drugs over 5 years with positive TRAb. Extracted RNA from PBMCs served as the source of the TCR library. Criteria from the American Thyroid Association guidelines were applied to diagnose Graves' disease. Building of the TCR beta libraries involved iRepertoire HTBI primers and Arm-PCR of CDR3 regions. Source study methods: The samples yielded 62 TRBV and about 15 TRBJ segments. TCRdb independently ran MiXCR on the multiplex PCR reads; one entry per CDR3 protein. The V and J calls and clone size come from TCRdb's table, not from the authors' own analysis. The sample includes fewer than 400,000 distinct CDR3 sequences, less than 25% of them seen just once. V was pared by 5 bases and J by 5 bases, with 5 bases of the junction left unmatched. The length of the CDR3 is 14 residues. Germline CDR1 SGHTA, CDR2 FQGNSA.

V gene TRBV7-2 combines with J gene TRBJ1-4; 7 bases are shared with TRBD1. Sequences were derived from peripheral blood mononuclear cells (PBMCs), sampled when the disease was refractory, from a patient treated with antithyroid drugs. The clonotype comes from a female donor with Graves disease. The CDR3 spells CASSKQGSNEKLFF. The DNA for the CDR3 is TGTGCCAGCAGCAAACAGGGGTCGAATGAAAAACTGTTTTTT.